The 22 T cell receptor beta chains below all came from one sample that was sequenced in a study of blood T cell repertoires in COVID-19. Data came from immunoSEQ multiplex PCR; TCRdb stores just in-frame clones and leaves some out. The table includes some 160,000 clones, approximately 82% detected once. Sequencing was carried out using peripheral blood. The receptor set was obtained from a woman in her 70s who had recovered from COVID-19.

V usage is TRBV13 and J usage is TRBJ1-1; D possibly corresponds to TRBD1 (5 bases). This CDR3 contains 12 residues. The germline V and J ends were trimmed by 5 bases and 11 bases, with 15 bases remaining between them. Germline V gives CDR1 PRHDT, CDR2 FYEKMQ (reference sequence). The CDR3 coding sequence is TGTGCCAGCAGCCCCCGCGGGGGGTTGGCTTTCTTT. Its protein product is CASSPRGGLAFF.

The chain has TRBV3-1 (or the pseudogene TRBV3-2) and TRBJ1-2; tentatively, D is TRBD1 (6 bases). This CDR3 region has 12 residues. The germline V gene has CDR1 LGHDT and CDR2 YNNKEL (reference sequence). With 4 bases removed from V and 7 bases from J, the gap between germline ends came to 10 bases. Here the CDR3 DNA reads TGTGCCAGCAGCCCCCCAGGGGCTGGCTACACCTTC. Its protein is CASSPPGAGYTF.

This clone has a single count. The gene calls are TRBV9 and TRBJ1-4; D is perhaps TRBD1 (6 bases). Germline loops: CDR1 SGDLS, CDR2 YYNGEE. Deletions cut 3 bases from V and 5 bases from J, with 20 bases between. The CDR3 covers 17 residues. CDR3 bases: TGTGCCAGCAGCGCTACCCGGAGGGGGGGGGAAAATGAAAAACTGTTTTTT. It yields the protein CASSATRRGGENEKLFF.

The chain links TRBV2 to TRBJ2-3; 7 bases are a match to TRBD1. This CDR3 contains 15 residues. CDR1 and CDR2 (germline): SNHLY, FYNNEI. The J segment lost 4 bases and the V segment lost 5 bases, leaving 9 bases of the junction unmatched. CDR3 loop: CASSFDREGADTQYF. DNA for the CDR3: TGTGCCAGCAGTTTCGACAGGGAAGGAGCAGATACGCAGTATTTT.

Regarding this clone: The identical CDR3 is also encoded by other nucleotide sequences in the sample. The chain is built from TRBV18 and TRBJ2-5, with D tentatively TRBD1 (5 bases). Germline CDR1 and CDR2: KGHSH and LQKENI. This CDR3 region has 13 residues. V was clipped by 2 bases and J by 1 base, with 5 bases between them. The CDR3: CASSPGAQETQYF. The CDR3 DNA follows: TGTGCCAGCTCACCAGGGGCCCAAGAGACCCAGTACTTC.

The V call is TRBV5-1, the J call TRBJ2-1; TRBD2 matches at 13 bases. The trim removed 4 bases at V and 0 bases at J, leaving 4 bases unmatched. The CDR3 is 17 residues long. CDR1 and CDR2 (germline): SGHRS, YFSETQ. This CDR3 is CASSGGTSGASYNEQFF. The CDR3 DNA is TGCGCCAGCAGCGGGGGGACTAGCGGGGCCTCCTACAATGAGCAGTTCTTC. Looking up the rest from reference TRBV5-1 and TRBJ2-1 gives the full variable domain: KAGVTQTPRYLIKTRGQQVTLSCSPISGHRSVSWYQQTPGQGLQFLFEYFSETQRNKGNFPGRFSGRQFSNSRSEMNVSTLELGDSALYLCASSGGTSGASYNEQFFGPGTRLTVL.

This clone was found once. V gene TRBV7-9 combines with J gene TRBJ1-2; D perhaps matches TRBD1 (5 bases). CDR3 length: 15 residues. CDR1 and CDR2 from the germline V gene are SEHNR and FQNEAQ (reference sequence). Trimming left V 1 base short and J 8 bases short, with 17 bases between. The CDR3 spells CASSLVPGGGYGYTF. The CDR3 DNA is TGTGCCAGCAGCTTAGTTCCGGGCGGGGGATACGGCTACACCTTC.

The chain is built from TRBV5-4 and TRBJ1-2, with D possibly matching TRBD1 (5 bases). Germline V gene data show CDR1 as SGHNT and CDR2 as YYREEE (reference sequence). Trimming took 4 bases from V and 3 from J, leaving 16 bases between them. The length of the CDR3 is 15 residues. Here the CDR3 DNA reads TGTGCCAGCAGCCCGGGGGGTCGACAGCACTATGGCTACACCTTC. Protein product: CASSPGGRQHYGYTF.

The rearrangement links TRBV5-1 to TRBJ2-7; 7 bases are shared with TRBD2. V lost 4 bases, J lost 3 bases, and 13 bases stayed unmatched. This CDR3 comprises 16 residues. The germline V gene encodes CDR1 SGHRS and CDR2 YFSETQ. Here the CDR3 DNA reads TGCGCCAGCAGCCCGGGTGGGGCTAGCGGAGTCTACGAGCAGTACTTC. Translation: CASSPGGASGVYEQYF.

This clone is a singleton in its sample. The chain links TRBV19 to TRBJ2-3; 13 bases map to TRBD2. Trimming took 1 base from V and 6 from J; bases not matched to a gene: 7. The CDR3 extends over 17 amino acids. In germline, CDR1 is LNHDA, CDR2 SQIVND (reference sequence). The CDR3: CASSIARTSGSWDTQYF. CDR3 nucleotides: TGTGCCAGTAGTATAGCGCGGACTAGCGGGAGTTGGGATACGCAGTATTTT.

The V and J genes are TRBV6-5 and TRBJ1-6, with D possibly matching TRBD1 (5 bases). This CDR3 is built from 15 residues. The V end lost 0 bases, the J end lost 15 bases, and 18 bases lay between the germline ends. Germline CDR1 MNHEY, CDR2 SVGAGI. The CDR3 here is CASSYSGQVFLLLHF. Here the CDR3 DNA reads TGTGCCAGCAGTTACTCGGGGCAGGTGTTTTTGCTCCTCCACTTT.

This chain uses TRBV11-3 with TRBJ2-3; D perhaps matches TRBD2 (6 bases). Deletions cut 5 bases from V and 0 bases from J, with 12 bases between. The CDR3 is 15 residues long. CDR1 is SGHNT, CDR2 YENEEA, per germline. The CDR3 protein is CASSGGWQSTDTQYF. The CDR3 coding sequence is TGTGCCAGCAGCGGGGGGTGGCAGAGCACAGATACGCAGTATTTT.

The chain has TRBV6-5 and TRBJ1-3, with 8 bases that match TRBD1. CDR3 size: 14 residues. With 6 bases clipped from V and 8 bases from J, the junction kept 9 bases outside the gene matches. CDR1 and CDR2 from the germline V gene are MNHEY and SVGAGI. The CDR3 spells CASRPLDRVDTIYF. The CDR3 bases are TGTGCCAGCAGACCCCTGGACAGGGTGGACACCATATATTTT.

This rearrangement joins TRBV20-1 to TRBJ2-5; D possibly corresponds to TRBD2 (5 bases). Germline V lookup: CDR1 DFQATT, CDR2 SNEGSKA (reference sequence). The CDR3 loop spans 11 amino acids. Trimming removed 4 bases at V and 7 bases at J, with 10 bases between. The CDR3 protein is CSAIGVGTQYF. CDR3 DNA sequence: TGCAGTGCTATCGGGGTGGGGACCCAGTACTTC.

V is TRBV5-4 and J is TRBJ2-5, with D tentatively TRBD1 (7 bases). The germline CDR1 and CDR2 sequences are SGHNT and YYREEE (reference sequence). V shed 4 bases and J shed 5 bases, with 18 bases lying between them. This CDR3 comprises 15 residues. CDR3: CASSLEGAFIETQYF. The CDR3 DNA reads as TGTGCCAGCAGCCTGGAGGGGGCGTTTATTGAGACCCAGTACTTC.

V and J are TRBV5-1 and TRBJ1-1; D not certain. Per germline, CDR1 SGHRS and CDR2 YFSETQ. The V and J ends lost 3 bases and 5 bases respectively, with 26 bases between them. This CDR3 comprises 18 residues. The CDR3 bases are TGCGCCAGCAGCTCTGCGCCCCATGCGGACCGCGGGGTTACTGAAGCTTTCTTT. Residues: CASSSAPHADRGVTEAFF. The whole variable domain, remainder taken from reference TRBV5-1 and TRBJ1-1, is KAGVTQTPRYLIKTRGQQVTLSCSPISGHRSVSWYQQTPGQGLQFLFEYFSETQRNKGNFPGRFSGRQFSNSRSEMNVSTLELGDSALYLCASSSAPHADRGVTEAFFGQGTRLTVV.

This chain connects TRBV7-2 to TRBJ2-7; 11 positions agree with TRBD2. Germline CDR1 reads SGHTA; CDR2 reads FQGNSA. J gave up 3 bases and V 5 bases, and 6 bases lay outside the gene matches. The CDR3 is made up of 15 amino acids. The CDR3 DNA sequence: TGTGCCAGCAGCCCACGACTAGCGGGGCACTACGAGCAGTACTTC. This codes for CASSPRLAGHYEQYF.

The chain has TRBV4-2 and TRBJ2-1; 12 bases align to TRBD2. In germline, CDR1 is LGHNA, CDR2 YNFKEQ. There are 18 residues in the CDR3. J lost 0 bases, V lost 4 bases, and 7 bases had no gene match. CDR3 loop: CASSPGLAGSFSYNEQFF. The CDR3 DNA sequence: TGTGCCAGCAGCCCTGGACTAGCGGGGTCCTTCTCCTACAATGAGCAGTTCTTC.

This clone has a handful of counts. This rearrangement joins TRBV5-1 to TRBJ2-7; TRBD1 agrees at 8 bases. From germline, CDR1 is SGHRS and CDR2 YFSETQ. V shed 5 bases and J 12 bases; nucleotides not matched to a gene: 10. The CDR3 is made up of 12 amino acids. The CDR3 sequence: CASSRPDRDWYF. The DNA for the CDR3 is TGCGCCAGCAGTCGCCCGGACAGGGATTGGTACTTC.

The rearrangement links TRBV7-9 to TRBJ1-4, with D unresolved. The CDR3 is 11 residues long. Trimming stripped 5 bases from V and 8 bases from J, with 6 bases between. Germline lookup yields CDR1 SEHNR and CDR2 FQNEAQ (reference sequence). The CDR3 spells CASSRREKLFF. The CDR3 coding sequence is TGTGCCAGCAGCCGCCGGGAAAAACTGTTTTTT.

The chain carries TRBV27 and TRBJ2-5, with 11 bases lining up with TRBD2. The J segment lost 7 bases and the V segment lost 7 bases, leaving 11 bases of the junction unmatched. The CDR3 sequence is 15 residues long. CDR1 is MNHEY, CDR2 SMNVEV, per germline (reference sequence). The CDR3 nucleotides read TGTGCCAGCACCCTAGGGACTAGCGGAGTGGGGACCCAGTACTTC. Translating gives CASTLGTSGVGTQYF.

V usage is TRBV5-1 and J usage is TRBJ2-7; tentatively, D is TRBD1 (6 bases). V lost 4 bases and J 7 bases, leaving 12 bases between the germline ends. Germline assignment: CDR1 SGHRS and CDR2 YFSETQ. CDR3 length: 12 residues. In nucleotides, the CDR3 is TGCGCCAGCAGCACGACAGGAGGAGAGCAGTACTTC. This sequence encodes CASSTTGGEQYF.